This T cell receptor beta chain was found in a study of cytomegalovirus exposure and HLA in healthy donors. Researchers ran the PCR with 60 Vbeta and 13 Jbeta primers. Assay: immunoSEQ multiplex PCR; the TCRdb copy retains only in-frame clones and omits some. This table has 50,000 to 65,000 clones, just under 75% appearing once. The sequence came from a woman under 40 in good health and CMV-seronegative. Sequenced: PBMCs.

DNA for the CDR3: TGCGCCAGCATGGGCGGGAACTATACGCAGTATTTT. Translated, it gives CASMGGNYTQYF. The chain combines TRBV5-1 with TRBJ2-3; TRBD2 might be the D (6 bases). V lost 6 bases and J lost 7, with 12 bases in between. This CDR3 region has 12 residues. Germline CDR1 and CDR2: SGHRS and YFSETQ. Filled out from reference TRBV5-1 and TRBJ2-3, the complete variable domain reads KAGVTQTPRYLIKTRGQQVTLSCSPISGHRSVSWYQQTPGQGLQFLFEYFSETQRNKGNFPGRFSGRQFSNSRSEMNVSTLELGDSALYLCASMGGNYTQYFGPGTRLTVL.